This T cell receptor beta chain was recovered during a study of blood T cell repertoires in COVID-19 (dated by TCRdb to the early 2020s). For the study in its entirety: The collaborator samples originated in the United States, Italy and Spain and spanned the acute and convalescent phases of COVID-19. The material from the prospective study consisted of cDNA or gDNA derived from T cells, B-cell-depleted T cells, or PBMCs. Nearly every sample came with metadata listing a de-identified subject ID, COVID-19 status, age in years and sex. A freely available public database, intended as a resource for researchers studying the immune response to SARS-CoV-2, is where the repertoires were released. The samples were drawn from two sources: the first 160 participants of the ongoing ImmuneRACE study, and over 1,000 subjects contributed by 6 global collaborators. Where available, HLA class I and class II types were taken from metadata supplied by the sample provider and were not determined by assay-based typing. The dataset comprised deeply sampled blood TCRbeta repertoires from subjects exposed to, actively infected with, or recovered from COVID-19.

Notes on this clone: This clone's antigen is unknown. Base quality data are lacking; no much larger clone is found one base away.

The immunoSEQ Assay, a bias-controlled multiplex PCR, was used to amplify TCRbeta CDR3 regions from genomic DNA. The source study handled its data this way. The number of nucleated cells in each sample was estimated by amplification of reference gene primers within the assay. To quantify the absolute abundance of each unique TCRbeta CDR3 rearrangement, sequence reads were collapsed and filtered. For each sample, productive Simpson clonality was calculated by taking the square root of Simpson's diversity index across productive rearrangements. TCRdb re-hosts the immuneACCESS table, in-frame sequences only. Its copies lack some clones; in the studies checked, an unresolved V gene accounts for under half of them, and the cause for the rest is not known. The V and J calls and clone size are taken from that table; D and trimming were inferred from the DNA. The sample table records 72,000 or so clones; about 89% of these occur just once. The ten biggest clones cover around 13% of the sample.

General study outcomes and caveats: Clinical and demographic metadata were provided uncurated, with the amount varying by source and participant.

From cysteine to phenylalanine, the CDR3 is 14 amino acids long. Here the CDR3 DNA is all that survives: 42 bases in frame from base 1. At the junction V is shortened by 4 bases and J by 4 bases, with 11 bases in between. The germline V gene provides CDR1 SGHTA and CDR2 FQGNSA. Each collaborating institution followed its own protocols to collect whole blood in K2EDTA tubes. For TCRbeta analysis, collaborators shipped samples as frozen whole blood, isolated PBMCs, or DNA extracted from either of those sample types. The sequence joins TRBV7-2 to TRBJ2-1, with no confidently assigned D gene. This sequence originates from a woman between 55 and 75 years old with acute or convalescent COVID-19. What was sequenced was peripheral blood. The CDR3 region reads CASSSGVIYNEQFF. The bases read TGTGCCAGCAGCTCTGGAGTGATATACAATGAGCAGTTCTTC.